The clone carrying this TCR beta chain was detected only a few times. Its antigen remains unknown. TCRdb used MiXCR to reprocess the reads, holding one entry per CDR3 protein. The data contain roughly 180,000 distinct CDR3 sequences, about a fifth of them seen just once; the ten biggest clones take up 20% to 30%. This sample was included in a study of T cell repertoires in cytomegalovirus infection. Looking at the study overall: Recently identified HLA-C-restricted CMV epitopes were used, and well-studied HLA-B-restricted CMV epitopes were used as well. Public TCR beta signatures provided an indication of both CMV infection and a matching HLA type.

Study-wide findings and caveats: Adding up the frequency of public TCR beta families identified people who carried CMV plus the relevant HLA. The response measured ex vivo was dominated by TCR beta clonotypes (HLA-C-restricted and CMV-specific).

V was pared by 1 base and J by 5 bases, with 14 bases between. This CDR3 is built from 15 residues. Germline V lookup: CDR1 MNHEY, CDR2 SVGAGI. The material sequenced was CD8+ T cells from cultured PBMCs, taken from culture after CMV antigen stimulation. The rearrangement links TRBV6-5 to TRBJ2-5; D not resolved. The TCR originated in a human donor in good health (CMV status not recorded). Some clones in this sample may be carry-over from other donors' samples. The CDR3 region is CASSYFIGKEETQYF. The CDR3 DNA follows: TGTGCCAGCAGTTACTTTATAGGGAAAGAGGAGACCCAGTACTTC.